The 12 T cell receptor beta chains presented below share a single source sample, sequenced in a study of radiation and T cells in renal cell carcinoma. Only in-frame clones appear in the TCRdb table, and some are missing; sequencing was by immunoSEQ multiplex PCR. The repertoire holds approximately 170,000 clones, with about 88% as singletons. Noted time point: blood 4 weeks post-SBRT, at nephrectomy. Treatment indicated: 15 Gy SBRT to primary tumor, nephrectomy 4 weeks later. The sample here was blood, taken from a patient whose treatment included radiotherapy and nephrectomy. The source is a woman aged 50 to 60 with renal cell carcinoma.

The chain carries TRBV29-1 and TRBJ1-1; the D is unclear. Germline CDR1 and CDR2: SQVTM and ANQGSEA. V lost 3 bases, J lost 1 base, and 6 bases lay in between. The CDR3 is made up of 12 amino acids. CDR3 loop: CSVEDSNTEAFF. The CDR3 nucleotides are TGCAGCGTTGAGGACTCGAACACTGAAGCTTTCTTT.

CDR3 DNA: TGTGCCAGCAGTCACCCAAGGGGGGAACGGAATGGCTACACCTTC. Translation gives CASSHPRGERNGYTF. The chain uses TRBV6-6 and TRBJ1-2; D might be TRBD1 (6 bases). CDR1 and CDR2 from the germline V gene are MNHNY and SVGAGI (reference sequence). There are 15 residues in the CDR3. V lost 5 bases to trimming and J lost 6 bases, with 19 bases between them.

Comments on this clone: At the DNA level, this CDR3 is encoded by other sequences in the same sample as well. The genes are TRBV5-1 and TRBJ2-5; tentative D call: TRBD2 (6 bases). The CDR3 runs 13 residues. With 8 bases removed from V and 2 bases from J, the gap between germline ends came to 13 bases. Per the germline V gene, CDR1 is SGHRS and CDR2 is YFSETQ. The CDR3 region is CASTPGGQETQYF. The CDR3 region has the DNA TGCGCCAGTACCCCCGGGGGTCAAGAGACCCAGTACTTC. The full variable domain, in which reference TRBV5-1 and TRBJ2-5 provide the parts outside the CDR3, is KAGVTQTPRYLIKTRGQQVTLSCSPISGHRSVSWYQQTPGQGLQFLFEYFSETQRNKGNFPGRFSGRQFSNSRSEMNVSTLELGDSALYLCASTPGGQETQYFGPGTRLLVL.

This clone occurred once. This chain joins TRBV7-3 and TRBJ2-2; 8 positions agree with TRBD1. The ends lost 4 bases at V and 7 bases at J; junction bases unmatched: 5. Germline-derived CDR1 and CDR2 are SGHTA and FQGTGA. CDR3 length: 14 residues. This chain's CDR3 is CASSSRQGFGELFF. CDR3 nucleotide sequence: TGTGCCAGCAGCTCTCGACAGGGGTTCGGGGAGCTGTTTTTT.

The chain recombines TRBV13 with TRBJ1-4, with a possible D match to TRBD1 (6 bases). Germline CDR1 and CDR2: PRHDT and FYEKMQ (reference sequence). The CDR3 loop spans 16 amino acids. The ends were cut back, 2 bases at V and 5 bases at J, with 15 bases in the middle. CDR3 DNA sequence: TGTGCCAGCAGCTTATTCCAGGAACAGGGAAATGAAAAACTGTTTTTT. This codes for CASSLFQEQGNEKLFF.

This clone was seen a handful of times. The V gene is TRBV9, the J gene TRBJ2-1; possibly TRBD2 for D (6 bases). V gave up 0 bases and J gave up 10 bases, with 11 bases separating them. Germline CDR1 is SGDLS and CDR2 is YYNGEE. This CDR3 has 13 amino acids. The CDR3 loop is CASSVGTIREQFF. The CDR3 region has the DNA TGTGCCAGCAGCGTAGGGACTATTCGGGAGCAGTTCTTC.

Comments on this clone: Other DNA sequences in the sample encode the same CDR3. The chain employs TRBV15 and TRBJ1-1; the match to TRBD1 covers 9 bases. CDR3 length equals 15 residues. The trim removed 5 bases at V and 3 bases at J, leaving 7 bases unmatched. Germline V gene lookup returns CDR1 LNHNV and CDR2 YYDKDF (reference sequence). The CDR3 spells CATSGGQGSDTEAFF. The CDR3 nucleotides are TGTGCCACCAGCGGGGGACAGGGATCCGACACTGAAGCTTTCTTT.

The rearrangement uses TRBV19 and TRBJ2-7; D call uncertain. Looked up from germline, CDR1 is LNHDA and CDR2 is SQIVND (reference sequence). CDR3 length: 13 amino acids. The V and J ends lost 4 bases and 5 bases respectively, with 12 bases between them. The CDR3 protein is CASSTGPEDEQYF. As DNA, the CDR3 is TGTGCCAGTAGTACAGGCCCTGAGGACGAGCAGTACTTC.

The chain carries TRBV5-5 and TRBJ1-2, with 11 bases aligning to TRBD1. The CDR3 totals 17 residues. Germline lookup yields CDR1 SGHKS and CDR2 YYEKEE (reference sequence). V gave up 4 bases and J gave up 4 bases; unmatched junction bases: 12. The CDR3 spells CASSPSGTGGTAYGYTF. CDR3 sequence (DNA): TGTGCCAGCAGCCCCTCTGGGACAGGGGGGACCGCCTATGGCTACACCTTC.

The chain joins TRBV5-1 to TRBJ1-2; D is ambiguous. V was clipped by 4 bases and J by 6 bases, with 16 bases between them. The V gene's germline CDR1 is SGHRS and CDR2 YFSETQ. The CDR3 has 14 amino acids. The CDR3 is CASSLGDRQNGYTF. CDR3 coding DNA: TGCGCCAGCAGCCTGGGCGACCGACAAAATGGCTACACCTTC.

The CDR3 sequence: CATSRGQHPYEQYF. DNA for the CDR3: TGTGCCACCTCCCGTGGACAGCACCCCTACGAGCAGTACTTC. This chain uses TRBV6-5 with TRBJ2-7; D might be TRBD1 (6 bases). V dropped 10 bases and J dropped 2 bases, with 18 bases sitting between them. Germline values: CDR1 MNHEY, CDR2 SVGAGI. The CDR3 length is 14 residues.

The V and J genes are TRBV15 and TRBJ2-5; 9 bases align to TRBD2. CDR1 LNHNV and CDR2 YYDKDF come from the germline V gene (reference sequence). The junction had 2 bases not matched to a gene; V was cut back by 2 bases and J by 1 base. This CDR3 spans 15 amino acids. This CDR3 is CATSRQRGAQETQYF. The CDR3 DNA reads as TGTGCCACCAGCAGACAGCGGGGGGCCCAAGAGACCCAGTACTTC.